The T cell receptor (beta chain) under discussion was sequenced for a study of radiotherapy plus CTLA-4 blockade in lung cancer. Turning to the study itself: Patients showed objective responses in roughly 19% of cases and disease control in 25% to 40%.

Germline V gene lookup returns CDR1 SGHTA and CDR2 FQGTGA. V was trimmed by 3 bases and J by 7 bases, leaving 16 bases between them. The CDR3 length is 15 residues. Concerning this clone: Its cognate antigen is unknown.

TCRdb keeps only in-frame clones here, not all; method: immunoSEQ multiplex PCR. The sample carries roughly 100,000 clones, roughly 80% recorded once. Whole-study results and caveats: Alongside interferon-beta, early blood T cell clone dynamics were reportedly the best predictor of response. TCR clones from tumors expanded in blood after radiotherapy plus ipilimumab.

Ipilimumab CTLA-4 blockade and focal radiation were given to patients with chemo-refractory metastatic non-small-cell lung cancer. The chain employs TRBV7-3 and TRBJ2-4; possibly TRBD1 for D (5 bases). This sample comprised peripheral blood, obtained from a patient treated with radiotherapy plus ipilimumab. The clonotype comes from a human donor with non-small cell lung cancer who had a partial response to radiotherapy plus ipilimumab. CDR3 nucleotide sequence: TGTGCCAGCAGCTTTGCCCCCGAACCAGGGAACATTCAGTACTTC. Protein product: CASSFAPEPGNIQYF.